The sequence of this TCR beta chain was determined in a study of cytomegalovirus exposure and HLA in healthy donors. Study conclusions and caveats: As confirmed in vitro, three CMV-associated chains were specific for CMV antigens. A later analysis by the authors found several of the most significant clusters apparently linked to common viral pathogens. A later analysis found TCR association rates differed by HLA locus, highest for DRB1 and lowest for HLA-C.

Use of 60 Vbeta and 13 Jbeta primers characterized the PCR. The protocol was immunoSEQ multiplex PCR, while the TCRdb copy is restricted to in-frame clones and leaves out a portion. The sample includes roughly 73,000 clones. The CDR3 runs to 12 residues. Germline V lookup: CDR1 MNHEY, CDR2 SMNVEV (reference sequence). V lost 4 bases and J lost 4, with 7 bases in between. Comments on this clone: What it recognizes is unknown.

Sequencing was performed on PBMCs. The chain carries TRBV27 and TRBJ2-5; D not resolved. This clonotype was sampled from a female donor in good health and CMV-seropositive. For the CDR3, the DNA is TGTGCCAGCAGTTCACCAGGAGAGACCCAGTACTTC. Its translation: CASSSPGETQYF.